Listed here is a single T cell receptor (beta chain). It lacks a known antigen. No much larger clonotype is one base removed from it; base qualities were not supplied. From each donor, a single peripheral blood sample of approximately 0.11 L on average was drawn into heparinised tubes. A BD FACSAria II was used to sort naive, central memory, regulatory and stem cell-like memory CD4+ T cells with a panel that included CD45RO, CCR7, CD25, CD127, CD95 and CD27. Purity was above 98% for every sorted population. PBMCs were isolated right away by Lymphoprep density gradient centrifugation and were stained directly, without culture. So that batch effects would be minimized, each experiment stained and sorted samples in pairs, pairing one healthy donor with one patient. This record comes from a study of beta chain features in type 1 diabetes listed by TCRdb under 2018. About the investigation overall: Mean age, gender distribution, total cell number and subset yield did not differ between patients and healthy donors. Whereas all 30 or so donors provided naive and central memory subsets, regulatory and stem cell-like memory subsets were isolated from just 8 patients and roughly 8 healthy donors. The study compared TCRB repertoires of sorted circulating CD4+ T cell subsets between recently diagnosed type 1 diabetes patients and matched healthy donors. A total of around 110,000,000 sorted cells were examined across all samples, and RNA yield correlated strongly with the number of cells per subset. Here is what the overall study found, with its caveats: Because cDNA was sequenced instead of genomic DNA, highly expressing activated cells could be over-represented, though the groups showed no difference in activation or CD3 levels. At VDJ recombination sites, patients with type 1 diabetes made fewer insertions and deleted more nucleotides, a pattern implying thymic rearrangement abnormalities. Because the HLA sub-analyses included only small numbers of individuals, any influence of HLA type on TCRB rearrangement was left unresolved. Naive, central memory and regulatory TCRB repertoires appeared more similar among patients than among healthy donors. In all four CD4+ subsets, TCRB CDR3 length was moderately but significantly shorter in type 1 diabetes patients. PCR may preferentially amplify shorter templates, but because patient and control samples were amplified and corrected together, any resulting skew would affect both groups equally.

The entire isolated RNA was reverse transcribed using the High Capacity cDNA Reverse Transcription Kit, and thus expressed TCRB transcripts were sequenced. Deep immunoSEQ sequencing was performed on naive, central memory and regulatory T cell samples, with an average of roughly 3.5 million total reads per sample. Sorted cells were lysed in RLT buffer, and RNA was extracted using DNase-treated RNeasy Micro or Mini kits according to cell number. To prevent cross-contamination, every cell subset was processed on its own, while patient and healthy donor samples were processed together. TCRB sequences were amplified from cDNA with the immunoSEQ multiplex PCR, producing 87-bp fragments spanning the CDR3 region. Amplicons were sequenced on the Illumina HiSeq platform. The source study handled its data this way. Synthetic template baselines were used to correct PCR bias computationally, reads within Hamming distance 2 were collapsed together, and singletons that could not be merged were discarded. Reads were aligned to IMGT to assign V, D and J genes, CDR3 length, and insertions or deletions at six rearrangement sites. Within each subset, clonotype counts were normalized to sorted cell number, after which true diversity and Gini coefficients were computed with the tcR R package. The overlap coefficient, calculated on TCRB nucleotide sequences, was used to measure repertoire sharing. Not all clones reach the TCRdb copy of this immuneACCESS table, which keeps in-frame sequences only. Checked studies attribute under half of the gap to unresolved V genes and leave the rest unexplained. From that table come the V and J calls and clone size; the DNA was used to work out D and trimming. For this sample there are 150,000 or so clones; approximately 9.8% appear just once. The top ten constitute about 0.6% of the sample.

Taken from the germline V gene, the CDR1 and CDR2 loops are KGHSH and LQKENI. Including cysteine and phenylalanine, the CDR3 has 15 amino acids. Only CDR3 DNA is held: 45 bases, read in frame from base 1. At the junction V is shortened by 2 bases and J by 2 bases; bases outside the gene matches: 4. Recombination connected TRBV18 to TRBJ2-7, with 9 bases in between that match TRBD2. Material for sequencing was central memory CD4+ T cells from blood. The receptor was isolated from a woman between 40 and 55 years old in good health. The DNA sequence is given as TGTGCCAGCTCACCAATGTCTAGCGGGGCCTACGAGCAGTACTTC. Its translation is CASSPMSSGAYEQYF.